The clone carrying this TCR beta chain was seen a single time. Its matching antigen is unknown. Treatment was busulfan-fludarabine conditioning, a marrow graft, and cyclophosphamide on days +3 and +4. The junction had 7 bases not matched to a gene; V was cut back by 5 bases and J by 8 bases. In germline, CDR1 is MRHNA, CDR2 SNTAGT. The CDR3 totals 14 residues. Generated by immunoSEQ multiplex PCR, the TCRdb table keeps only in-frame clones and is missing some. The sample contains about 43,000 clones, less than 95% of which appear only once. These data originate in a study of T cells after posttransplantation cyclophosphamide. Whole-study findings and limits: Recipient CMV seropositivity and CMV reactivation strongly tracked TRB clonality. Later post-transplant blood repertoires were often dominated by donor CD8+ memory clones.

This chain links TRBV6-4 with TRBJ2-1; TRBD1 aligns across 9 bases. The source was PBMCs, collected around 58 days after allogeneic stem cell transplant with posttransplant cyclophosphamide. This TCR derives from a male patient aged 55 to 69 who received an allogeneic stem cell transplant from a related donor and was CMV-positive. Some T cells may trace back to the graft donor. As DNA, the CDR3 is TGTGCCAGCAGTCCCGGGACAGGGTCGGATGAGCAGTTCTTC. Protein sequence: CASSPGTGSDEQFF.